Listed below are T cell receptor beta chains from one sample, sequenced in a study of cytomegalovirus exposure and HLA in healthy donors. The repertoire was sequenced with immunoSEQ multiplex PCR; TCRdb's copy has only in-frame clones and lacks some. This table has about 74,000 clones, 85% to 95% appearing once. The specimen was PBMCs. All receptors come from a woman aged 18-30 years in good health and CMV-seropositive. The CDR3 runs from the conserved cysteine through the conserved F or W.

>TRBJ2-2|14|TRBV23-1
CASSRQGTTGELFF
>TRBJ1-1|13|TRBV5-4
CASSLGGRKEAFF
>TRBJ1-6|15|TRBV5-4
CASSLDSSYNSPLHF
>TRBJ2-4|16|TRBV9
CASSPRGSGLVNIQYF
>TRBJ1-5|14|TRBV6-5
CASSRQGGNQPQHF
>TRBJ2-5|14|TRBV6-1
CASSWEASQETQYF
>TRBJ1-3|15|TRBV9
CASSPQGYFGNTIYF
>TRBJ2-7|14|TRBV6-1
CASTSGLGAYEQYF
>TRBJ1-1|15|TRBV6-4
CASSERQGASTEAFF
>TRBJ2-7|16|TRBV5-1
CASSLGYREGDHEQYF
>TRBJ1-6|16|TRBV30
CAWNTRQNIYNSPLHF
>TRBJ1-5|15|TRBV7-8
CASSPGVESNQPQHF
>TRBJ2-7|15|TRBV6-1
CASTAMDSESYEQYF
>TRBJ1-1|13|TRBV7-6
CASSEEGSTEAFF
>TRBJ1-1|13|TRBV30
CAWSVQVNTEAFF
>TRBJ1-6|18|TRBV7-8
CASSPGSRLQGDNSPLHF
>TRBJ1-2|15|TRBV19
CASRPGTGPNYGYTF
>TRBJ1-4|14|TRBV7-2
CASSLGGVSEKLFF
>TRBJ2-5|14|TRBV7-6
CASSSGGLQETQYF
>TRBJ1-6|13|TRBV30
CALNPGSNSPLHF
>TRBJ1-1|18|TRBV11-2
CASSLAGQGMGMNTEAFF
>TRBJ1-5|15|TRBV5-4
CASSLLWGRQRPQHF
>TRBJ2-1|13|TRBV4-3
CASSQGGRTEQFF
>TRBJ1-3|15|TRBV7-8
CASSQDRGLGNTIYF
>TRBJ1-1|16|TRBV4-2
CASTRDRGRGNTEAFF
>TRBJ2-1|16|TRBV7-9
CASSLSGRGHYNEQFF
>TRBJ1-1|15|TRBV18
CASSNPSGYNTEAFF
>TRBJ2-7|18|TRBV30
CAWGGRGVGQGRTYEQYF
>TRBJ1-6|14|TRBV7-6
CASSLSPQNSPLHF
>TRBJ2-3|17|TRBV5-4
CASSPGLAGVYTDTQYF
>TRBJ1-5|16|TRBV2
CASRAQGAQGNQPQHF
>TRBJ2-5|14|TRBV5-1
CASSPGGPQETQYF
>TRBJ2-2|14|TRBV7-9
CASSTRQGIGELFF
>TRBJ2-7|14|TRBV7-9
CASSSGTSGYEQYF
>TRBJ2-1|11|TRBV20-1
CSAQLGYEQFF
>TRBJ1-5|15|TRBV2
CASSEDRGPGQPQHF
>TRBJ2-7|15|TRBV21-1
CASSTSTGASYEQYF
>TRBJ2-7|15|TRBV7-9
CASSSRTSGTYEQYF
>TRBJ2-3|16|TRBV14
CASSQVRGGNTDTQYF
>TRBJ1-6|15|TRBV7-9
CASSSRDRGNSPLHF
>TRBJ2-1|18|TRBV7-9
CASIRFTAGSNSYNEQFF
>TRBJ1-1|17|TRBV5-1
CASSLGGGVGLDTEAFF
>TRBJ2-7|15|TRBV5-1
CASSWGLAGGFEQYF
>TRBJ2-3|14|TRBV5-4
CASSPGGSRDTQYF
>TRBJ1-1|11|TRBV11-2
CASSSGLEAFF
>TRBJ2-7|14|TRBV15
CATSYGGGMGEQYF
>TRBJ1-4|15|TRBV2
CASSDFGGTNEKLFF
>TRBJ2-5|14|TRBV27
CASSEQVPGETQYF
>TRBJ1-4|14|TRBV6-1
CASSFVREFEKLFF